Listed here are 32 T cell receptor beta chains from one sample, sequenced in a study of shared clonotypes between healthy human individuals. Clones were read by immunoSEQ multiplex PCR, and TCRdb kept only the in-frame ones, dropping some. The table records 330,000 or so clones, around 74% of them present only once. The source material was memory CD4+ T cells sorted from blood. Subset noted: CD45RA-negative fraction. These TCRs come from a man under 40 in good health.

This chain links TRBV9 with TRBJ2-1; 10 bases are shared with TRBD2. This CDR3 spans 16 amino acids. Germline V gives CDR1 SGDLS, CDR2 YYNGEE. With 4 bases clipped from V and 4 bases from J, the junction kept 8 bases outside the gene matches. The CDR3 DNA reads TGTGCCAGCAGCACAACCCTAGCGGGAGCTTACAATGAGCAGTTCTTC. The encoded protein is CASSTTLAGAYNEQFF.

The chain employs TRBV19 and TRBJ1-5; D is perhaps TRBD1 (6 bases). The CDR3 consists of 18 residues. Trimming cost V 5 bases and J 0 bases, with 20 bases left between them. Germline loops: CDR1 LNHDA, CDR2 SQIVND (reference sequence). The CDR3 DNA reads TGTGCCAGTAGTCGATCGGGCAGGAGGGGGTATAGCAATCAGCCCCAGCATTTT. This encodes CASSRSGRRGYSNQPQHF.

V is TRBV4-1 and J is TRBJ2-5, with 10 positions matching TRBD1. V lost 3 bases, J lost 2 bases, and 6 bases stayed unmatched. The CDR3 has 16 amino acids. Looked up from germline, CDR1 is MGHRA and CDR2 is YSYEKL. This CDR3 reads CASSHFPGQGQETQYF. CDR3 nucleotides: TGCGCCAGCAGCCACTTTCCGGGACAGGGGCAAGAGACCCAGTACTTC.

The sample holds many counts of this clone. The rearrangement joins TRBV28 to TRBJ2-3; D tentatively reads TRBD1 or TRBD2 (6 bases each). Germline lookup yields CDR1 MDHEN and CDR2 SYDVKM. The CDR3 length is 16 residues. V was trimmed by 6 bases and J by 0 bases, leaving 16 bases between them. The DNA of the CDR3 is TGTGCCAGCAGGGCCCTCAGGGGACTCAGCACAGATACGCAGTATTTT. Its translation is CASRALRGLSTDTQYF.

This rearrangement joins TRBV27 to TRBJ2-5; 10 bases map to TRBD2. V dropped 3 bases and J dropped 2; count of bases not matched to a gene: 12. The CDR3 has 18 amino acids. Per germline, CDR1 MNHEY and CDR2 SMNVEV (reference sequence). The CDR3 loop is CASSFGISSGRRQETQYF. The CDR3 coding sequence is TGTGCCAGCAGTTTTGGAATTTCTAGCGGGAGAAGACAAGAGACCCAGTACTTC.

This chain joins TRBV5-1 and TRBJ2-5, with 7 bases matching TRBD1. The trim removed 0 bases at V and 2 bases at J, leaving 16 bases unmatched. CDR1 is SGHRS and CDR2 is YFSETQ in the germline V gene. The CDR3 has 19 residues. CDR3 region: CASSLVGRSQGLKQETQYF. CDR3 DNA sequence: TGCGCCAGCAGCTTGGTGGGCAGGTCACAGGGGCTTAAACAAGAGACCCAGTACTTC.

The chain joins TRBV2 to TRBJ2-1; 10 bases map to TRBD2. The CDR3 consists of 19 residues. The V segment lost 4 bases and the J segment 7 bases; nucleotides outside the gene matches: 19. Germline V lookup: CDR1 SNHLY, CDR2 FYNNEI. The CDR3 DNA reads TGTGCCAGCAGTGCGGGACAGCTAGCGGGAGAAGGACGGGCGAATGAGCAGTTCTTC. Its translation is CASSAGQLAGEGRANEQFF.

The chain has TRBV9 and TRBJ2-7, with D perhaps matching TRBD1 or TRBD2 (6 bases each). Germline CDR1 is SGDLS and CDR2 is YYNGEE. This CDR3 spans 14 amino acids. Trimming took 0 bases from V and 6 from J, leaving 13 bases between them. CDR3 loop: CASSVAPEGGEQYF. Written as DNA, the CDR3 is TGTGCCAGCAGCGTAGCCCCAGAGGGGGGCGAGCAGTACTTC.

The J gene is TRBJ2-1, the V gene TRBV14; D is ambiguous. Germline V CDR1 and CDR2: SGHDN, FVKESK. The CDR3 extends over 14 amino acids. V was shortened by 2 bases and J by 0 bases, with 5 bases between the two germline ends. The CDR3: CASSQRSSYNEQFF. The CDR3 DNA follows: TGTGCCAGCAGCCAAAGGTCCTCCTACAATGAGCAGTTCTTC.

This sequence joins TRBV5-1 and TRBJ1-2; D unclear. CDR3 length: 14 amino acids. V gave up 0 bases and J gave up 8 bases, with 14 bases separating them. The germline CDR1 and CDR2 sequences are SGHRS and YFSETQ. The CDR3 protein is CASSLGVSLGGYTF. The CDR3 nucleotides read TGCGCCAGCAGCTTGGGTGTCTCCCTCGGGGGCTACACCTTC.

This clone showed up many times. The chain links TRBV6-1 to TRBJ2-3; 7 bases map to TRBD2. The CDR3 consists of 13 residues. V lost 0 bases and J lost 6; bases outside the gene matches: 0. Germline V gene lookup returns CDR1 MNHNS and CDR2 SASEGT. The CDR3 here is CASSEARGDTQYF. CDR3 nucleotide sequence: TGTGCCAGCAGTGAAGCGCGGGGGGATACGCAGTATTTT.

The chain recombines TRBV12-2 with TRBJ2-5; the listed D gene, TRBD2, was not tested against the DNA. TRBV12-2 is assigned pseudogene status. This CDR3 is 14 amino acids long. The CDR3 loop is CASRSGLAGETQYF. The CDR3 nucleotides read TGTGCAAGTCGATCGGGACTAGCGGGAGAGACCCAGTACTTC.

The chain carries TRBV27 and TRBJ2-7; 15 nucleotides line up with TRBD2. Germline trimming cut 3 bases from V and 4 bases from J; bases unmatched to any gene: 10. The V gene's germline CDR1 is MNHEY and CDR2 SMNVEV (reference sequence). The CDR3 contains 18 residues. The CDR3 spells CASSFSIRTSGRAYEQYF. Here the CDR3 DNA reads TGTGCCAGCAGTTTTTCGATCCGGACTAGCGGGAGGGCGTACGAGCAGTACTTC.

The V call is TRBV5-6, the J call TRBJ1-5; 8 bases match TRBD1. Germline values: CDR1 SGHDT, CDR2 YYEEEE. CDR3 length: 15 residues. V shed 0 bases, J shed 3 bases, and the junction held 2 bases outside the gene matches. This CDR3 reads CASSLARGLNQPQHF. The CDR3 DNA follows: TGTGCCAGCAGCTTGGCCAGGGGGCTCAATCAGCCCCAGCATTTT.

The chain combines TRBV5-1 with TRBJ2-5; 8 bases map to TRBD2. The CDR3 runs to 14 residues. Germline V gene data show CDR1 as SGHRS and CDR2 as YFSETQ. V lost 5 bases, J lost 4 bases, and 7 bases stayed unmatched. DNA for the CDR3: TGCGCCAGCAGAACGGGACTAGAGCGAGAGACCCAGTACTTC. Translation: CASRTGLERETQYF.

The rearrangement joins TRBV7-2 to TRBJ2-1; 7 bases are a match to TRBD1. J lost 8 bases, V lost 1 base, and 5 bases had no gene match. Looked up from germline, CDR1 is SGHTA and CDR2 is FQGNSA. CDR3 length: 14 amino acids. CDR3 region: CASSLVGGGDEQFF. The CDR3 DNA is TGTGCCAGCAGCTTAGTAGGGGGCGGAGATGAGCAGTTCTTC.

DNA of the CDR3: TGTGCCAGCAAGCAGGGGCGGGAGGTTACTTACGAGCAGTACTTC. This gives the protein CASKQGREVTYEQYF. The V gene is TRBV7-2, the J gene TRBJ2-7; TRBD2 matches 8 bases. The CDR3 length is 15 residues. In germline, CDR1 is SGHTA, CDR2 FQGNSA. Losses at the gene ends were 7 bases for V and 4 bases for J; bases not matched to a gene: 12.

This sequence joins TRBV5-6 and TRBJ2-3, with D uncertain. Germline CDR1 SGHDT, CDR2 YYEEEE. V shed 4 bases and J shed 4 bases, with 10 bases lying between them. This CDR3 has 13 residues. The CDR3 loop is CASSLESADTQYF. The CDR3 bases are TGTGCCAGCAGCCTCGAGTCGGCAGATACGCAGTATTTT.

The chain is built from TRBV5-4 and TRBJ2-5; 10 bases agree with TRBD2. Germline CDR1 is SGHNT and CDR2 is YYREEE (reference sequence). The V and J ends lost 1 base and 1 base, in that order; junction bases with no gene match: 1. The CDR3 loop spans 15 amino acids. The CDR3 region is CASSLTSGTQETQYF. The CDR3 nucleotides are TGTGCCAGCAGCTTGACTAGCGGGACCCAAGAGACCCAGTACTTC. Variable domain in full (rest from reference TRBV5-4 and TRBJ2-5): ETGVTQSPTHLIKTRGQQVTLRCSSQSGHNTVSWYQQALGQGPQFIFQYYREEENGRGNFPPRFSGLQFPNYSSELNVNALELDDSALYLCASSLTSGTQETQYFGPGTRLLVL.

The genes are TRBV7-2 and TRBJ1-2, with 9 positions matching TRBD1. The CDR3 contains 15 residues. Germline V gene sequence: CDR1 SGHTA, CDR2 FQGNSA. With 5 bases clipped from V and 4 bases from J, the junction kept 8 bases outside the gene matches. The CDR3 coding sequence is TGTGCCAGCAGCCTTTGGGACAGGGATGTCTATGGCTACACCTTC. This sequence encodes CASSLWDRDVYGYTF.

This clone has more than one count but fewer than ten. The chain recombines TRBV28 with TRBJ2-7; TRBD1 agrees at 11 bases. The V segment lost 5 bases and the J segment 2 bases; nucleotides outside the gene matches: 5. The CDR3 runs 15 residues. Germline assignment: CDR1 MDHEN and CDR2 SYDVKM. This chain's CDR3 is CASSKPGQGAYEQYF. CDR3 nucleotides: TGTGCCAGCAGTAAACCGGGACAGGGGGCCTACGAGCAGTACTTC.

This clone was counted between two and nine times. Here the CDR3 reads CSVAQASSTDTQYF. The CDR3 DNA reads TGCAGCGTTGCACAAGCATCTAGCACAGATACGCAGTATTTT. The chain carries TRBV29-1 and TRBJ2-3; D is uncertain. The CDR3 runs 14 residues. Trimming removed 4 bases at V and 0 bases at J, with 11 bases between. Germline V gene lookup returns CDR1 SQVTM and CDR2 ANQGSEA.

This clone showed up just once. V is TRBV18 and J is TRBJ1-5, with 8 bases that match TRBD1. The J segment lost 7 bases and the V segment lost 4 bases, leaving 6 bases of the junction unmatched. CDR1 and CDR2 (germline): KGHSH, LQKENI. There are 14 residues in the CDR3. CDR3 loop: CASSRQGSDQPQHF. Written as DNA, the CDR3 is TGTGCCAGCTCACGACAGGGGTCGGACCAGCCCCAGCATTTT. The full variable domain, rest sourced from reference TRBV18 and TRBJ1-5, is NAGVMQNPRHLVRRRGQEARLRCSPMKGHSHVYWYRQLPEEGLKFMVYLQKENIIDESGMPKERFSAEFPKEGPSILRIQQVVRGDSAAYFCASSRQGSDQPQHFGDGTRLSIL.

This clone showed up just once. The CDR3 DNA is TGTGCCAGCAGCCCGGGGACCGGTTTGCGGGAGACCCAGTACTTC. Its translation is CASSPGTGLRETQYF. This chain connects TRBV11-2 to TRBJ2-5; perhaps D is TRBD1 or TRBD2 (5 bases each). V was cut by 5 bases and J by 5 bases, with 18 bases left in between. The CDR3 contains 15 residues. Germline loops: CDR1 SGHAT, CDR2 FQNNGV.

The genes are TRBV11-3 and TRBJ2-1, with 10 positions matching TRBD2. Germline V gene data show CDR1 as SGHNT and CDR2 as YENEEA. V trimming: 0 bases; J trimming: 4 bases; junction bases outside the gene matches: 6. The CDR3 sequence is 17 residues long. CDR3 DNA sequence: TGTGCCAGCAGCTTAGACTCCGGGACTAGCGCATACAATGAGCAGTTCTTC. Translation: CASSLDSGTSAYNEQFF.

In its sample, this clone was seen a few times. The CDR3 protein is CAISWGQGMNQPQHF. CDR3 in DNA: TGTGCCATCAGCTGGGGACAGGGGATGAATCAGCCCCAGCATTTT. The rearrangement uses TRBV10-3 and TRBJ1-5; TRBD1 matches 10 bases. Germline V CDR1 and CDR2: ENHRY, SYGVKD. The CDR3 consists of 15 residues. The junction had 6 bases not matched to a gene; V was cut back by 6 bases and J by 4 bases.

This clone was seen more than once but under ten times. This sequence joins TRBV19 and TRBJ2-7; 9 bases match TRBD1. This CDR3 is built from 14 residues. The ends lost 10 bases at V and 6 bases at J; junction bases unmatched: 13. Germline V gene lookup returns CDR1 LNHDA and CDR2 SQIVND (reference sequence). CDR3 sequence: CATRGEGQGSEQYF. CDR3 DNA sequence: TGTGCCACCAGGGGGGAGGGACAGGGCAGCGAGCAGTACTTC.

Concerning this clone itself: Other nucleotide sequences in the sample specify the same CDR3. The chain couples TRBV9 to TRBJ2-7; 8 bases match TRBD2. Germline trimming cut 0 bases from V and 2 bases from J; bases unmatched to any gene: 4. This CDR3 is built from 15 residues. CDR1 SGDLS and CDR2 YYNGEE come from the germline V gene. CDR3 sequence: CASSVEPGRAYEQYF. Written as DNA, the CDR3 is TGTGCCAGCAGCGTAGAACCCGGGAGGGCCTACGAGCAGTACTTC.

This chain joins TRBV6-6 and TRBJ2-1; D may be TRBD1 (6 bases). The CDR3 sequence is 14 residues long. Trimming took off 6 bases at V and 1 base at J, with 10 bases between the two ends. Germline CDR1 and CDR2: MNHNY and SVGAGI (reference sequence). CDR3 sequence reads: CASREGVSYNEQFF. The CDR3 DNA reads TGTGCCAGCAGAGAGGGGGTGTCCTACAATGAGCAGTTCTTC.

V usage is TRBV7-9 and J usage is TRBJ1-1; D might be TRBD1 (6 bases). Germline V gives CDR1 SEHNR, CDR2 FQNEAQ (reference sequence). The germline V and J ends were trimmed by 1 base and 3 bases, with 12 bases remaining between them. CDR3 length equals 15 residues. CDR3 DNA sequence: TGTGCCAGCAGCTTAGGGGACTGGACAGACACTGAAGCTTTCTTT. As protein: CASSLGDWTDTEAFF.

The V and J genes are TRBV5-1 and TRBJ2-1; perhaps TRBD2 as D (5 bases). V gave up 1 base and J gave up 5 bases, with 7 bases separating them. The CDR3 contains 13 residues. Per germline, CDR1 SGHRS and CDR2 YFSETQ. CDR3 sequence: CASSLRLNNEQFF. The CDR3 DNA reads TGCGCCAGCAGCTTGAGACTAAACAATGAGCAGTTCTTC.

This clone was detected a few times. The chain links TRBV4-3 to TRBJ2-6; possible D gene TRBD2, 5 bases. CDR1 and CDR2 from the germline V gene are LGHNA and YSLEER. Between the trimmed V and J ends, which lost 0 bases and 2 bases, there was a span of 17 bases. CDR3 length: 19 amino acids. As DNA, the CDR3 is TGCGCCAGCAGCCAAGACTCGAGAGGGAAGTTGACTGGGGCCAACGTCCTGACTTTC. Protein: CASSQDSRGKLTGANVLTF.